This TCR beta chain comes out of a study of T cell clonality in common variable immunodeficiency. Many counts were recorded for this clone. Antigen specificity is unknown. The read terminates 3 residues before the CDR3 end, so the remaining end is supplied by the germline J gene. Germline V gene lookup returns CDR1 KGHSH and CDR2 LQKENI. With 2 bases removed from V and 6 bases from J, the gap between germline ends came to 14 bases. The length of the CDR3 is 14 residues. Sequencing input was equivalent genomic DNA from CVID and controls. TCRdb's table, derived via immunoSEQ multiplex PCR, lists solely in-frame clones and lacks some. This sample carries approximately 44,000 clones, none of them present only once. Study results and caveats: Compared with healthy controls, CVID subjects showed increased TCRbeta clonality, mostly in about a third. Authors noted CVID clonality's cause needs subpopulation repertoire sequencing. Repertoire-complication correlations in CVID were limited by patient heterogeneity.

The TCR originated in a person between 18 and 70 years old in good health. Sequenced input: peripheral blood mononuclear cells. The chain uses TRBV18 and TRBJ2-7; D might be TRBD2 (6 bases). The CDR3 sequence is CASSPVATSSEQYF. The sequenced CDR3 bases are TGTGCCAGCTCACCAGTCGCTACTAGCAGCGAG. The full variable domain, rest sourced from reference TRBV18 and TRBJ2-7, is NAGVMQNPRHLVRRRGQEARLRCSPMKGHSHVYWYRQLPEEGLKFMVYLQKENIIDESGMPKERFSAEFPKEGPSILRIQQVVRGDSAAYFCASSPVATSSEQYFGPGTRLTVT.